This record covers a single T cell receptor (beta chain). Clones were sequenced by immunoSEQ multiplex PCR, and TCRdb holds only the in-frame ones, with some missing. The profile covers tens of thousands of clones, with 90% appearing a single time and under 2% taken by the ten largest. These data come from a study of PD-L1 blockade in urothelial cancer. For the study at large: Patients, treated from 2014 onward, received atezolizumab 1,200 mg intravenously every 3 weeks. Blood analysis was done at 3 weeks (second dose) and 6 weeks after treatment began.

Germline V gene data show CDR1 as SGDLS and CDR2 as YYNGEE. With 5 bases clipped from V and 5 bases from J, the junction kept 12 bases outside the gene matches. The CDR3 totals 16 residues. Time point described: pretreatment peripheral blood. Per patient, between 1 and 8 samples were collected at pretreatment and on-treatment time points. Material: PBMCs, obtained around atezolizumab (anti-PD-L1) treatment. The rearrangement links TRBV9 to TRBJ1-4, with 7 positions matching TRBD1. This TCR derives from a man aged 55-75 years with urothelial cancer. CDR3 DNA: TGTGCCAGCAGTGTTATGACCGGGACAGAGAATGAAAAACTGTTTTTT. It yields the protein CASSVMTGTENEKLFF. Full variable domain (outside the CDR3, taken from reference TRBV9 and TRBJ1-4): DSGVTQTPKHLITATGQRVTLRCSPRSGDLSVYWYQQSLDQGLQFLIQYYNGEERAKGNILERFSAQQFPDLHSELNLSSLELGDSALYFCASSVMTGTENEKLFFGSGTQLSVL.